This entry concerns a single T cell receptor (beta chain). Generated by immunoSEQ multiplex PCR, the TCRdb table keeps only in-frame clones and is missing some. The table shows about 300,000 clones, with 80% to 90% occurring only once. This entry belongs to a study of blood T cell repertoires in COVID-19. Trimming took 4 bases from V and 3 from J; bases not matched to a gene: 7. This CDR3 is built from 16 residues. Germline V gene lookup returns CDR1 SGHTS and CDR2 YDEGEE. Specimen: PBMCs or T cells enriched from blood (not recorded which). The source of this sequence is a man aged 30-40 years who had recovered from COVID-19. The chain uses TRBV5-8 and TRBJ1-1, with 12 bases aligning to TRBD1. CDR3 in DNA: TGTGCCAGCAGCCCGGGACAGGGGGCGCCGGACACTGAAGCTTTCTTT. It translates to CASSPGQGAPDTEAFF. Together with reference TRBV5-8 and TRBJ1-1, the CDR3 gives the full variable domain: EAGVTQSPTHLIKTRGQQATLRCSPISGHTSVYWYQQALGLGLQFLLWYDEGEERNRGNFPPRFSGRQFPNYSSELNVNALELEDSALYLCASSPGQGAPDTEAFFGQGTRLTVV.